The rows below give T cell receptor beta chains drawn from one sample of a study of cytotoxic CD8 clonotypes in ibrutinib-treated CLL. Repertoires were generated with immunoSEQ multiplex PCR, while TCRdb's copy carries only in-frame clones and drops some. The sample records roughly 150,000 clones, 84% being singletons. Sequenced material: PBMCs, taken after 24 months of ibrutinib treatment. These receptors all come from a human donor with chronic lymphocytic leukemia. Both conserved end residues are trimmed from each CDR3.

TRBV19	TRBJ2-7	ASSISHRADSYEQY
TRBV10-3	TRBJ2-5	AISQLGGVPSQETQY
TRBV28	TRBJ1-4	ASSLSQGFGLF
TRBV5-1	TRBJ2-2	ASSLIQPGELF
TRBV5-1	TRBJ1-3	ASSSGITGGAGLSGNTIY
TRBV9	TRBJ1-2	ASSDLTYYGYT
TRBV7-9	TRBJ1-2	ASSVETVNGYT
TRBV5-4	TRBJ1-2	ASSLVEGGRYGYT
TRBV5-1	TRBJ1-5	ASKIDSNQPQH
TRBV18	TRBJ1-1	ASSPRTGGTEAF
TRBV5-5	TRBJ1-1	ASSPWTGTEAF
TRBV5-4	TRBJ2-7	ASSLNRDYEQY
TRBV6-5	TRBJ2-7	ASSYGTSATYEQY
TRBV6-1	TRBJ2-7	ASSAGAFYEQY
TRBV9	TRBJ2-3	ASSVDGRVWDTQY
TRBV30	TRBJ1-1	AWTPFFPEAF
TRBV4-1	TRBJ2-3	ASSQTRTDTQY
TRBV28	TRBJ2-7	ASTRGGREQY
TRBV7-2	TRBJ1-1	ASSPRTGRMNTEAF
TRBV5-1	TRBJ2-7	ASSPRGSYEQY
TRBV11-1	TRBJ2-2	ASSLRRNTGELF
TRBV28	TRBJ2-7	ASSFIAGTYEQY
TRBV30	TRBJ2-7	AWMASGSYEQY
TRBV30	TRBJ1-1	AWRGLNTEAF
TRBV13	TRBJ2-1	ASSFSLGRSYNEQF
TRBV9	TRBJ1-2	ASSPYLGVKDGYT
TRBV4-2	TRBJ2-7	ASSQVAGYLEDEQY
TRBV18	TRBJ1-6	ASSLLDSSYNSPLH
TRBV4-3	TRBJ1-3	ASSQVGGLSSGNTIY
TRBV18	TRBJ2-7	ASSPNTGREQY
TRBV27	TRBJ2-1	ASSFLGQGRGNEQF
TRBV4-2	TRBJ1-1	ASSLANTEAF
TRBV6-1	TRBJ1-2	ASSWGQDSYGYT
TRBV30	TRBJ1-4	AWSVRGGRGKLF
TRBV6-6	TRBJ1-2	ASSYEPGGRYGYT
TRBV7-9	TRBJ2-5	ASSPNTGGETQY
TRBV28	TRBJ2-2	ASSPTRGPAGELF
TRBV5-1	TRBJ2-3	ASSSGLTDTQY
TRBV6-1	TRBJ1-6	ASGQGAYNSPLH
TRBV7-2	TRBJ1-1	ASSSSGGSTEAF
TRBV18	TRBJ2-2	ASSPATRTGELF
TRBV27	TRBJ1-1	ASGQGTEAF
TRBV11-3	TRBJ2-1	ASSRQGQSYNEQF
TRBV7-7	TRBJ2-7	ASSLGRAGQSEQY
TRBV2	TRBJ2-3	ASSESNQWSTQY
TRBV13	TRBJ1-5	ASSQYRNQPQH
TRBV27	TRBJ1-6	ASSLEGVSSYNSPLH
TRBV2	TRBJ2-7	ASRNQGTGSYEQY